These 14 T cell receptor beta chains were all obtained from the same sample, sequenced in a study of T cell responses to AZD1222 COVID-19 vaccine. Profiled with immunoSEQ multiplex PCR; TCRdb holds only in-frame clones, not every one. The sample shows some 61,000 clones, about 88% of them seen only once. The source material was peripheral blood, sampled on day 0 of AZD1222 vaccination. Receptors were obtained from an adult in good health.

V is TRBV10-3 and J is TRBJ1-2; TRBD1 agrees at 9 bases. This CDR3 has 16 residues. CDR1 ENHRY and CDR2 SYGVKD come from the germline V gene. V lost 0 bases, J lost 6 bases, and 8 bases stayed unmatched. CDR3 DNA: TGTGCCATCAGTGAGTCGACGCATACAGGGGGCCATGGCTACACCTTC. Its translation is CAISESTHTGGHGYTF.

The genes are TRBV5-1 and TRBJ2-7, with 10 bases fitting TRBD1. CDR3 length equals 14 residues. Germline V gives CDR1 SGHRS, CDR2 YFSETQ. The V gene end was trimmed by 4 bases and the J gene end by 5 bases; junction bases not matched to a gene: 6. The CDR3 reads CASSLDRGLDEQYF. DNA for the CDR3: TGCGCCAGCAGCCTCGACAGGGGGCTCGACGAGCAGTACTTC. The full variable domain, in which reference TRBV5-1 and TRBJ2-7 provide the parts outside the CDR3, is KAGVTQTPRYLIKTRGQQVTLSCSPISGHRSVSWYQQTPGQGLQFLFEYFSETQRNKGNFPGRFSGRQFSNSRSEMNVSTLELGDSALYLCASSLDRGLDEQYFGPGTRLTVT.

The chain links TRBV30 to TRBJ1-5, with a possible D match to TRBD1 (5 bases). The CDR3 is 15 residues long. The germline V gene has CDR1 GTSNPN and CDR2 SVGIG (reference sequence). Trimming shortened V by 3 bases and J by 4 bases, and 16 bases separated the two germline ends. CDR3 protein: CAWRGRGTDNQPQHF. CDR3 nucleotide sequence: TGTGCCTGGAGGGGAAGGGGAACAGATAATCAGCCCCAGCATTTT.

The chain combines TRBV27 with TRBJ1-6, with D tentatively TRBD1 (6 bases). The ends were cut back, 5 bases at V and 8 bases at J, with 16 bases in the middle. Looked up from germline, CDR1 is MNHEY and CDR2 is SMNVEV (reference sequence). The CDR3 length is 15 residues. CDR3 bases: TGTGCCAGCAGTCCCGGCACAGGGAATTATTCACCCCTCCACTTT. Translating gives CASSPGTGNYSPLHF.

The chain employs TRBV2 and TRBJ1-1; D unresolved. Trimming left V 7 bases short and J 1 base short, with 10 bases between. The CDR3 runs 13 residues. Germline V lookup: CDR1 SNHLY, CDR2 FYNNEI. CDR3 coding DNA: TGTGCCAGCAATTTTTTTCCGAACACTGAAGCTTTCTTT. As protein: CASNFFPNTEAFF.

This rearrangement joins TRBV9 to TRBJ2-5, with D perhaps TRBD2 (6 bases). The V gene's germline CDR1 is SGDLS and CDR2 YYNGEE. Trimming removed 0 bases at V and 5 bases at J, with 14 bases between. The CDR3 sequence is 15 residues long. CDR3 coding DNA: TGTGCCAGCAGCGTAGCCGCGGGGAGGAGGGAGACCCAGTACTTC. Translation gives CASSVAAGRRETQYF.

V usage is TRBV18 and J usage is TRBJ1-3; D not certain. Trimming took 4 bases from V and 0 from J, leaving 4 bases between them. This CDR3 comprises 13 residues. Germline V lookup: CDR1 KGHSH, CDR2 LQKENI. This CDR3 reads CASSRTSGNTIYF. The CDR3 DNA follows: TGTGCCAGCTCACGCACCTCTGGAAACACCATATATTTT.

This sequence joins TRBV28 and TRBJ2-3; TRBD2 agrees at 8 bases. The J segment lost 2 bases and the V segment lost 6 bases, leaving 7 bases of the junction unmatched. CDR3 length: 15 amino acids. Per germline, CDR1 MDHEN and CDR2 SYDVKM. In DNA, the CDR3 is TGTGCCAGCAGCCCCCCGGGACTAGACACAGATACGCAGTATTTT. The encoded protein is CASSPPGLDTDTQYF.

The rearrangement links TRBV7-8 to TRBJ2-7; D perhaps matches TRBD1 (6 bases). Between the trimmed V and J ends, which lost 1 base and 3 bases, there was a span of 10 bases. The length of the CDR3 is 14 residues. Germline loops: CDR1 SGHVS, CDR2 FQNEAQ. CDR3: CASSLEGTYYEQYF. The CDR3 DNA sequence: TGTGCCAGCAGCTTAGAAGGGACATACTACGAGCAGTACTTC.

The chain recombines TRBV5-1 with TRBJ2-3; D remains unclear. Trimming pared 4 bases from V and 6 bases from J, leaving 21 bases between. This CDR3 is 16 amino acids long. Germline CDR1 and CDR2: SGHRS and YFSETQ. The CDR3 spells CASSGRWGHTLDTQYF. Here the CDR3 DNA reads TGCGCCAGCAGCGGCAGATGGGGTCATACGCTGGATACGCAGTATTTT.

The gene calls are TRBV28 and TRBJ2-2; either TRBD1 or TRBD2 may supply D (6 bases each). CDR3 length: 17 amino acids. The germline V gene has CDR1 MDHEN and CDR2 SYDVKM. The V gene lost 5 bases and the J gene lost 5 bases, with 21 bases spanning the gap. In DNA form, the CDR3 reads TGTGCCAGCAGTCCCCCCCTCCTCCGGGGGCGTACCGGGGAGCTGTTTTTT. This translates into CASSPPLLRGRTGELFF.

This clone has a single count. The CDR3 DNA reads as TGTGCCAGCAGCGTAGCACTAGCGGGGGTAACGCAGTATTTT. Its protein is CASSVALAGVTQYF. This chain connects TRBV9 to TRBJ2-3; TRBD2 matches at 11 bases. Germline V gene lookup returns CDR1 SGDLS and CDR2 YYNGEE. Trimming removed 0 bases from V and 9 bases from J; junction bases left unmatched: 3. The CDR3 covers 14 residues. Drawing the rest from reference TRBV9 and TRBJ2-3, the complete variable domain is DSGVTQTPKHLITATGQRVTLRCSPRSGDLSVYWYQQSLDQGLQFLIQYYNGEERAKGNILERFSAQQFPDLHSELNLSSLELGDSALYFCASSVALAGVTQYFGPGTRLTVL.

This chain joins TRBV29-1 and TRBJ2-6; D is uncertain. The CDR3 length is 13 residues. Trimming left V 7 bases short and J 0 bases short, with 7 bases between. CDR1 and CDR2 (germline): SQVTM, ANQGSEA. In DNA, the CDR3 is TGCAGCGCCACGAGCTCTGGGGCCAACGTCCTGACTTTC. It encodes CSATSSGANVLTF.

J is TRBJ1-6 and V is TRBV2, with D perhaps TRBD1 (5 bases). V was pared by 10 bases and J by 7 bases, with 17 bases between. The CDR3 is 14 amino acids. Per germline, CDR1 SNHLY and CDR2 FYNNEI. CDR3 DNA sequence: TGTGCCACCAAGGGGAGGGAGGGGAATTCACCCCTCCACTTT. Protein product: CATKGREGNSPLHF.